Below, 9 T cell receptor beta chains from the same sample are listed, as sequenced in a study of blood T cell repertoires in COVID-19. Produced via immunoSEQ multiplex PCR; TCRdb's table is partial and in-frame only. This sample has some 31,000 clones, with 78% found just once. Specimen: peripheral blood. Receptors originate from a woman in her sixties with acute or convalescent COVID-19.

This clone came up a few times. J is TRBJ1-1 and V is TRBV4-2, with TRBD1 matching over 12 bases. Trimming cost V 4 bases and J 1 base; bases outside gene matches: 13. The CDR3 loop spans 19 amino acids. Germline V CDR1 and CDR2: LGHNA, YNFKEQ. In DNA, the CDR3 is TGTGCCAGCAGCCGAGACCGGGACAGGGGGCCGTTGGGGAACACTGAAGCTTTCTTT. As protein: CASSRDRDRGPLGNTEAFF.

This clone was detected only once. This chain connects TRBV4-1 to TRBJ1-5; D remains unclear. CDR1 is MGHRA and CDR2 is YSYEKL in the germline V gene. The V end lost 0 bases, the J end lost 9 bases, and 18 bases lay between the germline ends. The CDR3 has 16 residues. CDR3 loop: CASSQESRREQGPQHF. In nucleotides, the CDR3 is TGCGCCAGCAGCCAAGAAAGTAGACGGGAACAAGGGCCCCAGCATTTT.

The V gene is TRBV30, the J gene TRBJ2-7; maybe TRBD1 (5 bases). The CDR3 is 15 residues long. The V end lost 0 bases, the J end lost 2 bases, and 14 bases lay between the germline ends. Germline-derived CDR1 and CDR2 are GTSNPN and SVGIG (reference sequence). CDR3 sequence reads: CAWSVWGSRTYEQYF. In DNA, the CDR3 is TGTGCCTGGAGTGTATGGGGCAGTAGGACCTACGAGCAGTACTTC. The full variable domain, with the rest looked up from reference TRBV30 and TRBJ2-7, is SQTIHQWPATLVQPVGSPLSLECTVEGTSNPNLYWYRQAAGRGLQLLFYSVGIGQISSEVPQNLSASRPQDRQFILSSKKLLLSDSGFYLCAWSVWGSRTYEQYFGPGTRLTVT.

The chain joins TRBV30 to TRBJ2-1; 9 nucleotides line up with TRBD2. V lost 2 bases to trimming and J lost 5 bases; unmatched junction nucleotides: 13. The CDR3 length is 17 residues. The germline V gene has CDR1 GTSNPN and CDR2 SVGIG (reference sequence). CDR3 in DNA: TGTGCCTGGAGTTCTCCCTACTTAGCGGGGGAAAACAATGAGCAGTTCTTC. This encodes CAWSSPYLAGENNEQFF.

CDR3 bases: TGTGCCTGGAGTCCGTCCAACTATGGCTACACCTTC. Protein sequence: CAWSPSNYGYTF. This rearrangement joins TRBV30 to TRBJ1-2; D is unclear. Germline-derived CDR1 and CDR2 are GTSNPN and SVGIG (reference sequence). The CDR3 is made up of 12 amino acids. V was pared by 2 bases and J by 2 bases, with 6 bases between. Supplemented by reference TRBV30 and TRBJ1-2, the full variable domain reads SQTIHQWPATLVQPVGSPLSLECTVEGTSNPNLYWYRQAAGRGLQLLFYSVGIGQISSEVPQNLSASRPQDRQFILSSKKLLLSDSGFYLCAWSPSNYGYTFGSGTRLTVV.

The chain is built from TRBV18 and TRBJ2-3, with no clear D. V gave up 0 bases and J gave up 3 bases, with 10 bases separating them. Germline CDR1 is KGHSH and CDR2 is LQKENI. The CDR3 has 15 amino acids. CDR3 residues: CASSPPLASTDTQYF. The CDR3 nucleotides are TGTGCCAGCTCACCACCCCTTGCGTCGACAGATACGCAGTATTTT.

The chain combines TRBV6-2 or TRBV6-3 with TRBJ1-2, with 8 bases lining up with TRBD1. Germline CDR1 is MNHEY and CDR2 is SVGEGT. This CDR3 region has 15 residues. V lost 5 bases and J lost 7; bases outside the gene matches: 12. The CDR3 is CASSATGALPPGYTF. The CDR3 region has the DNA TGTGCCAGCAGTGCGACAGGGGCCCTACCCCCTGGCTACACCTTC.

This chain links TRBV4-1 with TRBJ2-3, with D unresolved. CDR3 size: 18 residues. CDR1 and CDR2 (germline): MGHRA, YSYEKL. The V gene lost 0 bases and the J gene lost 1 base, with 17 bases spanning the gap. CDR3 sequence (DNA): TGCGCCAGCAGCCAAGATATTGGGTTTACAGCAGGCACAGATACGCAGTATTTT. Translation: CASSQDIGFTAGTDTQYF.

This chain links TRBV6-5 with TRBJ1-2, with 7 bases lining up with TRBD1. The V gene end was trimmed by 4 bases and the J gene end by 0 bases; junction bases not matched to a gene: 5. Germline V gene sequence: CDR1 MNHEY, CDR2 SVGAGI. The CDR3 covers 15 residues. CDR3 amino acids: CASSSPGQTNYGYTF. The CDR3 bases are TGTGCCAGCAGTTCCCCGGGACAGACTAACTATGGCTACACCTTC.